Included here is one T cell receptor beta chain sequence, with context. Germline values: CDR1 SGHTA, CDR2 FQGNSA. Between the trimmed V and J ends, which lost 3 bases and 2 bases, there was a span of 20 bases. The CDR3 extends over 17 amino acids. This sample is drawn from a study of shared T cell receptors in the human thymus. Generated by immunoSEQ multiplex PCR, the TCRdb table keeps only in-frame clones and is missing some. The sample lists almost 550,000 clones; about 84% were seen once. These data also formed part of another study, on human thymus T cells. That paper adds: Repertoires sampled from thymus and blood appeared biased in V and J gene usage.

The chain employs TRBV7-2 and TRBJ2-7, with a possible D match to TRBD2 (5 bases). Specimen: thymocytes. This receptor was taken from a boy less than two years old with a congenital heart defect. The CDR3 sequence: CASSLPNRGEGPYEQYF. The CDR3 DNA sequence: TGTGCCAGCAGCTTGCCGAACCGGGGAGAAGGGCCCTACGAGCAGTACTTC.